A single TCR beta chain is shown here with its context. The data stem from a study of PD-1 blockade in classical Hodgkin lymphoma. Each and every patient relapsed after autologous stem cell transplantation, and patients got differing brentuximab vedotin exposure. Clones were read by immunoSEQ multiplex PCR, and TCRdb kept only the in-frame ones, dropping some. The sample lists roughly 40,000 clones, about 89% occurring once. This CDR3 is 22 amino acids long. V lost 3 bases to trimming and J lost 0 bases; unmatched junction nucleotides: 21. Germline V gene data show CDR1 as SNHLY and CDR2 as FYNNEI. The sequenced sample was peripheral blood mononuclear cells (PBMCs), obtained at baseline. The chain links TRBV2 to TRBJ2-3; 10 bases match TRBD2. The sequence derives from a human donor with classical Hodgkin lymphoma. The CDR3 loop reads CASSDAPGGAGGSATSTDTQYF. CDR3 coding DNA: TGTGCCAGCAGTGATGCCCCAGGGGGAGCGGGGGGGAGTGCCACTAGCACAGATACGCAGTATTTT.